This is a list of T cell receptor beta chains from one sample in a study of T cell repertoires in cytomegalovirus infection. Antigens for these TCRs are unknown. In TCRdb, the reads were re-called with MiXCR into one record per CDR3 protein. The sample carries about 60,000 distinct CDR3 sequences, around 20% recorded once. Specimen: CD8+ T cells from cultured PBMCs, collected from culture after CMV antigen stimulation. The receptors were sampled from a human donor in good health (CMV status not recorded). Some clones in this sample may be carry-over from other donors' samples. The CDR3 runs from the conserved cysteine through the conserved F or W. The D gene is left open where the match is weak. Clone size, where shown, is once, few, many, or a class for clones that have expanded.

cdr3_aa cdr3_nt j_call clone_size v_call d_call
CAISESISGGNTDTQYF TGTGCCATCAGTGAGTCGATTAGCGGGGGGAACACAGATACGCAGTATTTT TRBJ2-3 few TRBV10-3 TRBD2
CASSSGGRYNEQFF TGTGCCAGCAGTTCGGGGGGGAGGTACAATGAGCAGTTCTTC TRBJ2-1 few TRBV27 TRBD2
CASRIGTPGETQYF TGTGCCAGCAGGATCGGGACTCCCGGGGAGACCCAGTACTTC TRBJ2-5 few TRBV6-2/TRBV6-3 -
CASSESGQGVAKNIQYF TGTGCCAGCAGTGAATCAGGACAGGGGGTAGCCAAAAACATTCAGTACTTC TRBJ2-4 - TRBV25-1 TRBD1
CASSLGAVREQYF TGTGCCAGCAGCTTAGGGGCCGTTAGGGAGCAGTACTTC TRBJ2-7 few TRBV7-2 -
CASSLGTREKLFF TGTGCCAGCAGCTTAGGGACAAGAGAAAAACTGTTTTTT TRBJ1-4 - TRBV7-9 -
CASSSSSSGQFYEQYF TGTGCCAGCAGTTCAAGCTCCTCGGGACAGTTCTACGAGCAGTACTTC TRBJ2-7 - TRBV12-3/TRBV12-4 TRBD1
CASSSKMTGGDEQFF TGTGCCAGCAGCTCCAAGATGACAGGCGGAGATGAGCAGTTCTTC TRBJ2-1 - TRBV7-2 -
CASSWETSGRYEQYF TGTGCCAGCAGTTGGGAGACTAGCGGGAGATACGAGCAGTACTTC TRBJ2-7 once TRBV28 TRBD2
CSARVIGTDFSGNTIYF TGCAGTGCTAGAGTGATAGGAACTGACTTTTCTGGAAACACCATATATTTT TRBJ1-3 many TRBV20-1 -
CASSSGATEAFF TGTGCCAGCAGTTCGGGGGCTACTGAAGCTTTCTTT TRBJ1-1 few TRBV12-3/TRBV12-4 -
CASSLQPGTEAFF TGTGCCAGCAGCTTACAGCCGGGGACTGAAGCTTTCTTT TRBJ1-1 few TRBV7-8 -
CASSLETSSLEQFF TGTGCCAGCAGCTTGGAAACTAGCAGCCTTGAGCAGTTCTTC TRBJ2-1 - TRBV5-4 -
CASSLGQGILYGYTF TGTGCCAGCAGTTTGGGACAGGGTATCTTGTATGGCTACACCTTC TRBJ1-2 - TRBV12-3/TRBV12-4 TRBD1
CASSLSRGGRETQYF TGTGCCAGCAGTTTATCCCGGGGGGGAAGGGAGACCCAGTACTTC TRBJ2-5 - TRBV28 TRBD2
CASSLDVISPLHF TGTGCCAGCAGCTTAGATGTGATTTCACCCCTCCACTTT TRBJ1-6 few TRBV7-2 -
CASSSNRGTEAFF TGTGCCAGCAGTTCTAACAGGGGCACTGAAGCTTTCTTT TRBJ1-1 few TRBV7-2 TRBD1
CASSPRTGTYEQYF TGTGCCAGCAGCCCCCGGACAGGGACCTACGAGCAGTACTTC TRBJ2-7 - TRBV7-8 TRBD1